This T cell receptor (beta chain) emerged from a study of blood T cell repertoires in COVID-19. Followed longitudinally, the Seattle patients had been enrolled during active infection. Method: immunoSEQ multiplex PCR; TCRdb's copy keeps in-frame clones and lacks some. The data show more than 85,000 clones, with over 85% seen just once and 1.5% to 2.5% held by the top ten. This TCR derives from a woman between 50 and 59 years old with COVID-19, enrolled during active disease. What was sequenced was peripheral blood.

The CDR3 sequence is CASSPQGDRFKTNYGYTF. CDR3 DNA: TGTGCCAGCAGCCCGCAGGGGGACAGATTCAAAACTAACTATGGCTACACCTTC. This chain joins TRBV5-6 and TRBJ1-2; the match to TRBD1 covers 7 bases. Losses at the gene ends were 4 bases for V and 0 bases for J; bases not matched to a gene: 15. The germline CDR1 and CDR2 sequences are SGHDT and YYEEEE. The CDR3 loop spans 18 amino acids.